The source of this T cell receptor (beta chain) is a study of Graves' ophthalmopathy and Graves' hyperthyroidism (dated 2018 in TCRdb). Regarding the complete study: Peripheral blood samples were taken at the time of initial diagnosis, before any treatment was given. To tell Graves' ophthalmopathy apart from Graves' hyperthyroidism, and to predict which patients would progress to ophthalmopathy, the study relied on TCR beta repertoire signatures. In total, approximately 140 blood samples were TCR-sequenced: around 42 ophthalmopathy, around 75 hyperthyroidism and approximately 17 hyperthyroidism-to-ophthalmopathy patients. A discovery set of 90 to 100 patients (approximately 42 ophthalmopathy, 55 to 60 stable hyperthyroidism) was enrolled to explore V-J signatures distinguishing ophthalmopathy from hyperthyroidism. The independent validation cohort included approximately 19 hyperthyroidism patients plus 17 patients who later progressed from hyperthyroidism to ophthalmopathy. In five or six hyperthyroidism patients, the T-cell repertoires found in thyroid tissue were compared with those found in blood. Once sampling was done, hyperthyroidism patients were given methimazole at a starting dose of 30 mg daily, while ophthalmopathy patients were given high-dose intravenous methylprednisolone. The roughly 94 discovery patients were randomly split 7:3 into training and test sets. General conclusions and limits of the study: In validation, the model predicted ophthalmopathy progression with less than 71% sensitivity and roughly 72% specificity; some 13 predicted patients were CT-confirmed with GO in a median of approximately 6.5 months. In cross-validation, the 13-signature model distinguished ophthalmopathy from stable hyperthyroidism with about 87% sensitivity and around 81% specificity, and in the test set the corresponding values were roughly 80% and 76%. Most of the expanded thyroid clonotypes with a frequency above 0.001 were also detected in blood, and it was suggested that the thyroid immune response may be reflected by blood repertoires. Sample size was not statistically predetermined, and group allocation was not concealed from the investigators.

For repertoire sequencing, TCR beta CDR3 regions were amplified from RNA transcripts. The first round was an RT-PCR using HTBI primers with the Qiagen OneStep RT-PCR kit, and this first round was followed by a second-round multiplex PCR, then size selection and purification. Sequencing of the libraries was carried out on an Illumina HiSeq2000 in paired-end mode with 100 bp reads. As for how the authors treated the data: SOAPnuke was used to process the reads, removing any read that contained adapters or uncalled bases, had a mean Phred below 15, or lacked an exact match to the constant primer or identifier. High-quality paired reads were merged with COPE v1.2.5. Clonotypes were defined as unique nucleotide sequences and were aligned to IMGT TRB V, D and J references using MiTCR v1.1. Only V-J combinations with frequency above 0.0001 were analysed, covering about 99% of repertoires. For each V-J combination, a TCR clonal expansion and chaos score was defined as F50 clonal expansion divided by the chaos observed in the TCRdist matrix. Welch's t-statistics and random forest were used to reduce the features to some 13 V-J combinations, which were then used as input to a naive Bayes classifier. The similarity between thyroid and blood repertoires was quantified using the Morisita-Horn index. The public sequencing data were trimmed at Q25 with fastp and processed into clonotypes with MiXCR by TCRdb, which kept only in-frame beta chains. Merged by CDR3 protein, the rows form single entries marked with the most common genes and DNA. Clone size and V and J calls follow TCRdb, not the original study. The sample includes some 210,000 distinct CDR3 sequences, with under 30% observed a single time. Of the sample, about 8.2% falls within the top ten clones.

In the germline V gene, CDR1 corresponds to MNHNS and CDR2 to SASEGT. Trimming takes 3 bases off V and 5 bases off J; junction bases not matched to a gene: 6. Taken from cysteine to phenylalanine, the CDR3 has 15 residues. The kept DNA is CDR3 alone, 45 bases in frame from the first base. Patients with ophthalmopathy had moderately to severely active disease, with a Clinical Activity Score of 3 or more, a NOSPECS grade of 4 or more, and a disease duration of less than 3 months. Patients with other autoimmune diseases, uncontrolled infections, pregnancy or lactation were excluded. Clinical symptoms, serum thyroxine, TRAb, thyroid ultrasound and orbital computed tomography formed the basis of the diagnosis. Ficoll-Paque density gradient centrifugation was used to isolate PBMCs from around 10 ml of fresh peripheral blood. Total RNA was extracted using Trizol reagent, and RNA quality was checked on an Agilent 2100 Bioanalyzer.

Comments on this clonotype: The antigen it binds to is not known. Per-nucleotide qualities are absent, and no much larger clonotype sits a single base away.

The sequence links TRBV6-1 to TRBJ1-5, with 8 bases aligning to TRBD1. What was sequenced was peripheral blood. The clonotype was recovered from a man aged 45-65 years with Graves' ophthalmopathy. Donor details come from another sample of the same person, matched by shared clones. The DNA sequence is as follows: TGTGCCAGCAGTGACCGGGACAGGTCTGATCAGCCCCAGCATTTT. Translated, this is CASSDRDRSDQPQHF.